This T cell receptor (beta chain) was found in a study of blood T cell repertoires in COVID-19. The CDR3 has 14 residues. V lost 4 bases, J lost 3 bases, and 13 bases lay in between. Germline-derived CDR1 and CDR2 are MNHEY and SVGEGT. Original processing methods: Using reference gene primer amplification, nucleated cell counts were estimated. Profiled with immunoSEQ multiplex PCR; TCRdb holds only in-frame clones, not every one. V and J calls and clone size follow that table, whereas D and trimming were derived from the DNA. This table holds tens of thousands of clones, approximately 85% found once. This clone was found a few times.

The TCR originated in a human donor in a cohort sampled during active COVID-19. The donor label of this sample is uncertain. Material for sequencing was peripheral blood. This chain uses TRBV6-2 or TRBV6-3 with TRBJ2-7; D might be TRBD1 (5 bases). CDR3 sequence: CASSWAGRIYEQYF. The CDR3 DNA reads TGTGCCAGCAGTTGGGCAGGGCGGATCTACGAGCAGTACTTC.